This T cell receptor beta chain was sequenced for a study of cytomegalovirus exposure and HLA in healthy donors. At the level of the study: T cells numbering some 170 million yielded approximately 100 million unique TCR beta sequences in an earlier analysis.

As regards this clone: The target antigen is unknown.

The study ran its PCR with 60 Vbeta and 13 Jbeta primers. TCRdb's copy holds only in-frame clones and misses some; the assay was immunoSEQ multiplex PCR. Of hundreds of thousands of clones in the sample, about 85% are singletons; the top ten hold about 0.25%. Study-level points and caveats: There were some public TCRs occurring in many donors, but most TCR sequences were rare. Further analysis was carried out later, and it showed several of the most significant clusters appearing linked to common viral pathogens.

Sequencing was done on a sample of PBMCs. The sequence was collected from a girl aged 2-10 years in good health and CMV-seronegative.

The CDR3 sequence is CASSPGRTVNTEAFF. The CDR3 DNA is TGCGCCAGCAGCCCGGGCAGGACAGTGAACACTGAAGCTTTCTTT. The chain links TRBV5-1 to TRBJ1-1, with D possibly matching TRBD1 (6 bases). V was trimmed by 4 bases and J by 0 bases, leaving 13 bases between them. The CDR3 runs 15 residues. Per the germline V gene, CDR1 is SGHRS and CDR2 is YFSETQ.